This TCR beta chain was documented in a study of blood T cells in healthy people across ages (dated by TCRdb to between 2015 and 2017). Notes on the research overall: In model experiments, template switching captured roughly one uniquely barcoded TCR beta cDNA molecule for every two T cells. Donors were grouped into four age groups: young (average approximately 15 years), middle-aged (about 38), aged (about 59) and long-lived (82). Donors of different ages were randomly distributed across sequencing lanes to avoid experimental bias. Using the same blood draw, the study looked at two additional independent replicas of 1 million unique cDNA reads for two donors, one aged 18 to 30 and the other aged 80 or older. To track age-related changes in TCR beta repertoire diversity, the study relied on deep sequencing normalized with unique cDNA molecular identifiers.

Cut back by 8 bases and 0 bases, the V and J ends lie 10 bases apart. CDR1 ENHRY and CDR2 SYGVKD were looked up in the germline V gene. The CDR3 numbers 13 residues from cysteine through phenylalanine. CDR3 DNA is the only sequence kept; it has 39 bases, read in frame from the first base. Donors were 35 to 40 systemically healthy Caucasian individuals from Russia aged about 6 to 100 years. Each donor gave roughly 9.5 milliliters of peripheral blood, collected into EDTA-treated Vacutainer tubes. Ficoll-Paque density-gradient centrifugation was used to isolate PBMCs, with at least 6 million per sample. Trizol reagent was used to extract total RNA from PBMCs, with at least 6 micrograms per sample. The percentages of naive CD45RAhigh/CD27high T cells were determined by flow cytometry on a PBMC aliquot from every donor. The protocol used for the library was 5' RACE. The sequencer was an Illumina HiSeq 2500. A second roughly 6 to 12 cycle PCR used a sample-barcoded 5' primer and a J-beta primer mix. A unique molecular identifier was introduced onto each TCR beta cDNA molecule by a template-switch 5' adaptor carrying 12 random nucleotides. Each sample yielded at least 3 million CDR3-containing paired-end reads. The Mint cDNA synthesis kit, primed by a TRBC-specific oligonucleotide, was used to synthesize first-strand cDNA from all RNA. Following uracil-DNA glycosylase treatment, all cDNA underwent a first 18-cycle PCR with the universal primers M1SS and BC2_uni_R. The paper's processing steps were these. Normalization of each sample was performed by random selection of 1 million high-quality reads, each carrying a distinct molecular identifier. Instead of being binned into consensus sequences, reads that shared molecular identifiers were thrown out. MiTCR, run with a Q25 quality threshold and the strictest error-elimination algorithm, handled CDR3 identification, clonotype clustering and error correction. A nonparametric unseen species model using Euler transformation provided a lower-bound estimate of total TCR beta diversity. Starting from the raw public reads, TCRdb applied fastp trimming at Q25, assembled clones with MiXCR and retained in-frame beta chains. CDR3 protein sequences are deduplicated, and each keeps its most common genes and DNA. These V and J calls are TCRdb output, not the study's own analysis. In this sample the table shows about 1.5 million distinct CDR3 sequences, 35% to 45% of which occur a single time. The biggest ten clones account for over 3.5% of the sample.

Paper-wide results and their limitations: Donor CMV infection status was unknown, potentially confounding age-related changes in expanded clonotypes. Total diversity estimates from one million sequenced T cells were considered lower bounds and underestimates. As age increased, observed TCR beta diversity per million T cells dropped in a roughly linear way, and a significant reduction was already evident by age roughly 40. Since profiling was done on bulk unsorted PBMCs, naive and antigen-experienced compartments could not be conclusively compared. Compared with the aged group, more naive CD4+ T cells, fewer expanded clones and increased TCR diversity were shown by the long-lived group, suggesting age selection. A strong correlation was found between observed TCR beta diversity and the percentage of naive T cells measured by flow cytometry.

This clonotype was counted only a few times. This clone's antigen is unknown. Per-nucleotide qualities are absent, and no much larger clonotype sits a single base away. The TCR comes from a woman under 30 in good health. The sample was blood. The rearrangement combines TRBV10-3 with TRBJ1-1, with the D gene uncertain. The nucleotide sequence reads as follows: TGTGCCATCGTTGGGGATTTGAACACTGAAGCTTTCTTT. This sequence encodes CAIVGDLNTEAFF.